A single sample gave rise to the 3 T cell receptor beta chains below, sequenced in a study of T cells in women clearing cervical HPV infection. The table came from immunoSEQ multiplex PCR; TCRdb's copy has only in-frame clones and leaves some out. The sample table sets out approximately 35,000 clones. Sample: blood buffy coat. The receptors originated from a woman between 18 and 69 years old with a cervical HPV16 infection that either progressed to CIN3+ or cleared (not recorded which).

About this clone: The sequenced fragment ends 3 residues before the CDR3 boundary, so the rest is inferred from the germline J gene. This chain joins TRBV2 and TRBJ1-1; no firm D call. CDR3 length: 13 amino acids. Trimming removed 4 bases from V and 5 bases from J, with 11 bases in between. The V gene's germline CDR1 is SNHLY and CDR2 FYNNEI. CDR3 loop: CASSVRVQTEAFF. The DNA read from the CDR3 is TGTGCCAGCAGTGTGAGGGTACAGACTGAA. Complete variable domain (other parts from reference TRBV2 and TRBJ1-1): EPEVTQTPSHQVTQMGQEVILRCVPISNHLYFYWYRQILGQKVEFLVSFYNNEISEKSEIFDDQFSVERPDGSNFTLKIRSTKLEDSAMYFCASSVRVQTEAFFGQGTRLTVV.

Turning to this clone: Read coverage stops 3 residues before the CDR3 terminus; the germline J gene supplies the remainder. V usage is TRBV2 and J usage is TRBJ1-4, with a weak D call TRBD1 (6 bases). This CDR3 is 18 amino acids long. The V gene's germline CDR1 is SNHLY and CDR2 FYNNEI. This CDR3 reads CASSATGPSFSGANVLFF. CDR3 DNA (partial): TGTGCCAGCAGTGCTACAGGGCCGTCCTTCTCTGGGGCCAACGTA.

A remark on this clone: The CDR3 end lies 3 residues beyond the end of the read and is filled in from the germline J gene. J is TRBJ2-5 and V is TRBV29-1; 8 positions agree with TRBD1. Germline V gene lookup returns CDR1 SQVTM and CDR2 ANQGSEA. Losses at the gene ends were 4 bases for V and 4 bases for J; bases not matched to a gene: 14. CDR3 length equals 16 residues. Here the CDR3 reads CSVGLSTGDFGETQYF. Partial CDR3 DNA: TGCAGCGTTGGTTTGTCGACAGGGGATTTCGGAGAGACC.